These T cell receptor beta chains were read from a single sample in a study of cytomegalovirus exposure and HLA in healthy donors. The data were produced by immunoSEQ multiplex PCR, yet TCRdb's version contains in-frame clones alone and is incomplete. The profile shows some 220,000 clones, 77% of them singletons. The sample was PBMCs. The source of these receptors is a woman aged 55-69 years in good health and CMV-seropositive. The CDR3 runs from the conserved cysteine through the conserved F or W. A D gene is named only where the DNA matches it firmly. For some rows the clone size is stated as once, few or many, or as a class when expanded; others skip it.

CASSLRSGHTDTQYF,TGTGCCAGCAGTTTAAGGAGCGGGCACACAGATACGCAGTATTTT,TRBJ2-3,-,TRBV27,-
CASSPRPGLARGYEQYF,TGTGCCAGCAGCCCCAGGCCGGGACTAGCGAGAGGCTACGAGCAGTACTTC,TRBJ2-7,once,TRBV7-2,TRBD2
CASTPPAGGGMYGYTF,TGTGCCAGTACCCCCCCGGCAGGAGGGGGCATGTATGGCTACACCTTC,TRBJ1-2,-,TRBV19,TRBD1
CASRPNPRQDLGYTF,TGTGCCAGCAGACCCAACCCTCGACAGGATCTAGGCTACACCTTC,TRBJ1-2,-,TRBV6-5,-
CASSLIPYEQYF,TGCGCCAGCAGCCTTATCCCCTACGAGCAGTACTTC,TRBJ2-7,-,TRBV5-1,-
CASSPTGTWSYEQYF,TGTGCCAGCAGCCCTACAGGGACATGGTCCTACGAGCAGTACTTC,TRBJ2-7,-,TRBV6-1,-
CASSPKAPGQGAGNTIYF,TGTGCCAGCTCACCAAAAGCCCCGGGACAGGGGGCGGGAAACACCATATATTTT,TRBJ1-3,-,TRBV18,TRBD1
CASSPGTGNQPQHF,TGTGCCAGCAGCCCCGGGACAGGGAATCAGCCCCAGCATTTT,TRBJ1-5,-,TRBV7-9,TRBD1
CASGLGTGAFGYTF,TGTGCTAGTGGTTTGGGGACAGGGGCGTTTGGCTACACCTTC,TRBJ1-2,-,TRBV12-5,TRBD1
CASGGLAVNEQFF,TGTGCCAGCGGAGGACTAGCGGTTAATGAGCAGTTCTTC,TRBJ2-1,-,TRBV28,TRBD2
CASSTNSGQGSEAFF,TGTGCCAGCAGCACAAACTCGGGACAGGGTAGTGAAGCTTTCTTT,TRBJ1-1,few,TRBV11-1,TRBD1
CASRSYRRYTEAFF,TGTGCCAGCAGAAGTTACAGGAGATACACTGAAGCTTTCTTT,TRBJ1-1,-,TRBV28,-
CASSLFDRGTEAFF,TGCGCCAGCAGCTTGTTCGACAGGGGAACTGAAGCTTTCTTT,TRBJ1-1,once,TRBV5-1,TRBD1
CASSQDTGGYTEAFF,TGTGCCAGCAGCCAAGATACAGGGGGGTACACTGAAGCTTTCTTT,TRBJ1-1,once,TRBV14,TRBD1
CSVERLADNEQFF,TGCAGCGTTGAACGGCTAGCGGACAATGAGCAGTTCTTC,TRBJ2-1,-,TRBV29-1,TRBD2
CASRGLAGLSYNEQFF,TGTGCCAGTAGGGGCTTAGCGGGGCTCTCCTACAATGAGCAGTTCTTC,TRBJ2-1,-,TRBV19,TRBD2
CASKGQPYGYTF,TGTGCCAGCAAGGGACAGCCCTATGGCTACACCTTC,TRBJ1-2,-,TRBV6-5,TRBD1
CASSEMTNQETQYF,TGTGCCAGCAGTGAAATGACTAACCAGGAGACCCAGTACTTC,TRBJ2-5,-,TRBV2,-
CASSLPRTGTETQYF,TGCGCCAGCAGCCTCCCCCGGACGGGAACGGAGACCCAGTACTTC,TRBJ2-5,-,TRBV5-1,-
CASSWTENTGELFF,TGTGCCAGCAGTTGGACAGAGAACACCGGGGAGCTGTTTTTT,TRBJ2-2,-,TRBV6-4,-
CASSLAVPSGGIETQYF,TGTGCCAGCAGCTTAGCGGTGCCTAGCGGGGGAATAGAGACCCAGTACTTC,TRBJ2-5,-,TRBV7-6,TRBD2
CASSPESPGGIYNEQFF,TGTGCCAGCAGCCCCGAATCCCCGGGAGGGATATACAATGAGCAGTTCTTC,TRBJ2-1,-,TRBV11-2,TRBD2
CASSPQGGGYTF,TGTGCCAGCAGCCCGCAGGGAGGAGGCTACACCTTC,TRBJ1-2,-,TRBV14,-
CASSLESGARSEAFF,TGCGCCAGCAGCTTGGAATCAGGGGCGCGTTCTGAAGCTTTCTTT,TRBJ1-1,-,TRBV5-1,-
CASSLGGTLSYEQYF,TGTGCCAGCAGTTTAGGTGGGACTCTCTCCTACGAGCAGTACTTC,TRBJ2-7,few,TRBV28,-
CASSEWGQGDQPQHF,TGTGCCAGCAGTGAGTGGGGACAGGGAGATCAGCCCCAGCATTTT,TRBJ1-5,-,TRBV6-1,TRBD1
CASSLGTGSYEQYF,TGTGCCAGCAGCTTGGGGACAGGGAGCTACGAGCAGTACTTC,TRBJ2-7,once,TRBV7-2,TRBD1
CASSTRTGWNEQFF,TGTGCCAGCAGTACCCGGACAGGGTGGAATGAGCAGTTCTTC,TRBJ2-1,-,TRBV27,TRBD1
CAWTRGSSYNEQFF,TGTGCCTGGACCCGGGGGAGCTCCTACAATGAGCAGTTCTTC,TRBJ2-1,once,TRBV30,-
CASSSSRAGANVLTF,TGCGCCAGCAGCTCCTCCAGGGCTGGGGCCAACGTCCTGACTTTC,TRBJ2-6,-,TRBV5-1,-
CASTPWGVSGNTIYF,TGTGCCAGCACCCCGTGGGGGGTCTCTGGAAACACCATATATTTT,TRBJ1-3,few,TRBV2,-
CASSLAGTSGSYETQYF,TGCGCCAGCAGCTTGGCCGGGACTAGCGGGAGTTACGAGACCCAGTACTTC,TRBJ2-5,-,TRBV5-1,TRBD2
CASSIPGQGNTIYF,TGTGCCAGCAGCATTCCGGGACAGGGAAACACCATATATTTT,TRBJ1-3,-,TRBV7-2,TRBD1
CASSLAGGTSGAKGQFF,TGCGCCAGCAGCTTGGCCGGTGGTACTAGCGGGGCCAAGGGGCAGTTCTTC,TRBJ2-1,-,TRBV5-1,TRBD2
CASSPLLGRGDTEAFF,TGTGCCAGCAGCCCACTCCTTGGAAGGGGTGACACTGAAGCTTTCTTT,TRBJ1-1,-,TRBV7-9,-
CASRTGGRYGYTF,TGTGCCAGCAGAACAGGGGGTCGATATGGCTACACCTTC,TRBJ1-2,once,TRBV28,TRBD1
CASSLGVGQGEAFF,TGCGCCAGCAGCTTGGGAGTGGGACAGGGTGAAGCTTTCTTT,TRBJ1-1,-,TRBV5-1,TRBD1
CASSPREGPRDIQYF,TGTGCCAGCTCACCACGGGAGGGCCCTCGGGACATTCAGTACTTC,TRBJ2-4,-,TRBV18,TRBD2
CASSPGGTALTNEKLFF,TGCGCCAGCAGCCCTGGGGGGACAGCCTTAACTAATGAAAAACTGTTTTTT,TRBJ1-4,-,TRBV5-1,TRBD1
CASSLSPGSGEDTQYF,TGTGCCAGCAGCTTGTCCCCGGGGAGCGGGGAGGATACGCAGTATTTT,TRBJ2-3,-,TRBV5-4,TRBD2
CASKGQRNQPQHF,TGTGCCAGCAAAGGTCAGCGAAATCAGCCCCAGCATTTT,TRBJ1-5,-,TRBV28,-